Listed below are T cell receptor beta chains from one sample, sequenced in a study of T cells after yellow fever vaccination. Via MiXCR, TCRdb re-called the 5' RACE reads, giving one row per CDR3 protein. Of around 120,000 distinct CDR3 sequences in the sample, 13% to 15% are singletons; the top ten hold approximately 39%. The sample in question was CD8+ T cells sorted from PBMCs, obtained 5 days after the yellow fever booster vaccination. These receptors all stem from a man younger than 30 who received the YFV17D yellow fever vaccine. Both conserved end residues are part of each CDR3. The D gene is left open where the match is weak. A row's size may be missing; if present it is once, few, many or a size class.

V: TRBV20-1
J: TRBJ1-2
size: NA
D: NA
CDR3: CSAKGLEVNYGYTF
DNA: TGCAGTGCTAAGGGGCTTGAAGTTAACTATGGCTACACCTTC

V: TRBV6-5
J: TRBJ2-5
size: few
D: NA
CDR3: CASSYSGGSWETQYF
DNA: TGTGCCAGCAGTTACTCGGGAGGTTCGTGGGAGACCCAGTACTTC

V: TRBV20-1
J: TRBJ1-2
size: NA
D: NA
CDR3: CSPLGGSYGYTF
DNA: TGCAGCCCCCTTGGGGGTAGCTATGGCTACACCTTC

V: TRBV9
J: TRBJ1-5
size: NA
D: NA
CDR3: CASSVGRADQPQHF
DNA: TGTGCCAGCAGCGTAGGCAGGGCAGATCAGCCCCAGCATTTT

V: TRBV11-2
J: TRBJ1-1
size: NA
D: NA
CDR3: CASSFSMGLDTEAFF
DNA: TGTGCCAGCAGCTTTTCAATGGGGTTGGACACTGAAGCTTTCTTT

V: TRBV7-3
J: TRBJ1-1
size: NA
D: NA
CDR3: CASSSFGGAGTEAFF
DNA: TGTGCCAGCAGCTCGTTCGGAGGGGCTGGAACTGAAGCTTTCTTT

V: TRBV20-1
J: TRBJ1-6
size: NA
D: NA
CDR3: CSAEGQNYNSPLHF
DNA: TGCAGTGCCGAAGGACAGAATTATAATTCACCCCTCCACTTT

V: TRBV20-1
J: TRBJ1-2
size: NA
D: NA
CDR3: CSARKGPAANYGYTF
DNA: TGCAGTGCTAGAAAAGGGCCGGCCGCTAACTATGGCTACACCTTC

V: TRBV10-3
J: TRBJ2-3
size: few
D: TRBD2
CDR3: CATGGSPTDTQYF
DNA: TGTGCCACCGGGGGGTCTCCCACAGATACGCAGTATTTT

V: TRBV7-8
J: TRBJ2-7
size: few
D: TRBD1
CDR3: CASSLVGTGGGEQYF
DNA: TGTGCCAGCAGCTTAGTGGGGACAGGGGGCGGCGAGCAGTACTTC

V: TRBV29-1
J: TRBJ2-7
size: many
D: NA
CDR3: CSGQDTRSSYEQYF
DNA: TGCAGCGGTCAGGACACGCGTTCATCCTACGAGCAGTACTTC

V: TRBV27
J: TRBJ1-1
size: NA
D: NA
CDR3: CASSHGGYREAFF
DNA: TGTGCCAGCTCTCATGGTGGGTATAGGGAAGCTTTCTTT

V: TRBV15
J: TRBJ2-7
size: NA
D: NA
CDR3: CATSRGTNEQYF
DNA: TGTGCCACCAGCAGAGGGACGAACGAGCAGTACTTC

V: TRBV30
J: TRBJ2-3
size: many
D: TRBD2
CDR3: CAWRAGGDADTQYF
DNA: TGTGCCTGGAGAGCGGGGGGGGATGCAGATACGCAGTATTTT

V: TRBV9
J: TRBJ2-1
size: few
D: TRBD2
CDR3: CASSVGGGDEQFF
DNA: TGTGCCAGCAGCGTAGGCGGGGGAGATGAGCAGTTCTTC

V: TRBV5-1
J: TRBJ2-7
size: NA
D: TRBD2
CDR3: CASSWGLAGGPGSYEQYF
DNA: TGCGCCAGCAGCTGGGGACTAGCGGGGGGGCCGGGGTCCTACGAGCAGTACTTC

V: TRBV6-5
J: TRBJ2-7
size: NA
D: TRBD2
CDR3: CASSYGSGGAYEQYF
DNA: TGTGCCAGCAGTTACGGTAGCGGGGGAGCCTACGAGCAGTACTTC

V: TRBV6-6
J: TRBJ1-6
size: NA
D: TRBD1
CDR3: CASSSRDRYNSPLHF
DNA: TGTGCCAGCAGTAGCCGGGACAGATATAATTCACCCCTCCACTTT

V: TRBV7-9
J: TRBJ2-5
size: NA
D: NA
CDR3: CASSLEYEGGETQYF
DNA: TGTGCCAGCAGCTTAGAGTACGAGGGGGGAGAGACCCAGTACTTC

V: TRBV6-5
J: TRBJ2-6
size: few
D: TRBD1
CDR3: CASSLGTGAGANVLTF
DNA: TGTGCCAGCAGTCTCGGGACAGGGGCTGGGGCCAACGTCCTGACTTTC

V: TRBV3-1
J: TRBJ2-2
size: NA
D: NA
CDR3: CASGVAGELFF
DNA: TGTGCCAGCGGGGTTGCCGGGGAGCTGTTTTTT

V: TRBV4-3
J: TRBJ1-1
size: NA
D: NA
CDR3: CASSQGGPLNTEAFF
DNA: TGCGCCAGCAGCCAAGGGGGCCCTTTGAACACTGAAGCTTTCTTT

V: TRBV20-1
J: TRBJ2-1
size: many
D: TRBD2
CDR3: CSARDSGGTGNEQFF
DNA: TGCAGTGCTAGAGATTCGGGGGGGACCGGAAATGAGCAGTTCTTC

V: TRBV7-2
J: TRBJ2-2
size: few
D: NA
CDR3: CASSAIGGEWELFF
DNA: TGTGCCAGCAGCGCAATCGGGGGCGAGTGGGAGCTGTTTTTT

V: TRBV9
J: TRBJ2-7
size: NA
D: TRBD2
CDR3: CASSQEGLAGREQYF
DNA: TGTGCCAGCAGCCAAGAGGGACTAGCGGGGAGGGAGCAGTACTTC

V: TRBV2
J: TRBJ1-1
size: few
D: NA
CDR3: CASKRSWNTEAFF
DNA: TGTGCCAGCAAAAGGAGTTGGAACACTGAAGCTTTCTTT

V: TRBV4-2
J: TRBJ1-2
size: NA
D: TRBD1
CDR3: CASSQEGVGQAYGYTF
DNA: TGTGCCAGCAGCCAAGAAGGGGTCGGACAGGCCTATGGCTACACCTTC

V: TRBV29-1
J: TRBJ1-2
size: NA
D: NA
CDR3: CSARGGIGGGYTF
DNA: TGCAGCGCTCGCGGGGGCATTGGCGGTGGCTACACCTTC

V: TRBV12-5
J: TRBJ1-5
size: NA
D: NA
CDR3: CAEGNQPQHF
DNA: TGTGCAGAAGGCAATCAGCCCCAGCATTTT